This TCR beta chain was captured in a study of control samples from healthy donors and cancer patients. From germline, CDR1 is MNHEY and CDR2 SMNVEV (reference sequence). Deletions cut 2 bases from V and 4 bases from J, with 12 bases between. The length of the CDR3 is 15 residues. Clones were sequenced by immunoSEQ multiplex PCR, and TCRdb holds only the in-frame ones, with some missing. The ten top clones account for 2.2%, within a sample of about 210,000 clones. This receptor was obtained from a woman between 25 and 40 years old in good health. Sequenced: blood. The rearrangement links TRBV27 to TRBJ1-5, with D hard to call. The CDR3 loop is CASSLLSGRNQPQHF. In DNA form, the CDR3 reads TGTGCCAGCAGTTTACTATCGGGCAGAAATCAGCCCCAGCATTTT.